A selection of T cell receptor beta chains follows, all from one sample in a study of T cells in Graves' hyperthyroidism and ophthalmopathy. In TCRdb, the multiplex PCR reads were re-called with MiXCR into one record per CDR3 protein. The sample contains under 500,000 distinct CDR3 sequences, around 15% of which appear only once. Sequencing used blood. The receptors were gathered from a man aged 50 to 59 with Graves' ophthalmopathy. CDR3s include the opening cysteine and the closing phenylalanine or tryptophan. The order of the fields is D gene, V gene, clone size, J gene, CDR3 length, CDR3 protein, CDR3 DNA. D genes are given only for firm matches. Some rows mark clone size as missing; the rest say once, few, many or name a class of expanded clone.

TRBD2	TRBV30	many	TRBJ2-7	13	CAWSVGSGDEQYF	TGTGCCTGGAGTGTAGGTAGCGGGGACGAGCAGTACTTC
NA	TRBV19	NA	TRBJ2-3	17	CASSMGGAPTSTDTQYF	TGTGCCAGTAGTATGGGAGGAGCGCCTACTAGCACAGATACGCAGTATTTT
TRBD2	TRBV20-1	many	TRBJ2-7	14	CSATGLAGTYEQYF	TGCAGTGCCACAGGACTAGCGGGGACCTACGAGCAGTACTTC
NA	TRBV30	NA	TRBJ1-4	15	CAWSVIGPPGKKLFF	TGTGCCTGGAGTGTTATCGGGCCCCCGGGAAAAAAACTGTTTTTT
TRBD2	TRBV4-2	few	TRBJ2-5	14	CASSPGTSVETQYF	TGTGCCAGCAGCCCGGGGACTAGCGTAGAGACCCAGTACTTC
NA	TRBV27	NA	TRBJ2-1	16	CASSASGTVPLNEQFF	TGTGCCAGCAGTGCGAGCGGGACAGTCCCCCTCAATGAGCAGTTCTTC
TRBD2	TRBV7-9	many	TRBJ2-1	16	CASSLTTSVSYNEQFF	TGTGCCAGCAGCTTAACAACTAGCGTCTCCTACAATGAGCAGTTCTTC
TRBD2	TRBV4-1	NA	TRBJ2-1	19	CASSRQRGLGAGGHNEQFF	TGCGCCAGCAGCCGCCAGAGGGGCTTGGGGGCGGGAGGCCACAATGAGCAGTTCTTC
NA	TRBV20-1	many	TRBJ2-7	12	CSALGQTYEQYF	TGCAGTGCTCTGGGACAAACCTACGAGCAGTACTTC
TRBD2	TRBV29-1	few	TRBJ2-1	14	CSGKSELAGNEQFF	TGCAGCGGGAAAAGTGAACTAGCGGGTAATGAGCAGTTCTTC
NA	TRBV6-5	NA	TRBJ1-2	13	CASSYTVGYGYTF	TGTGCCAGCAGTTACACGGTGGGCTATGGCTACACCTTC
TRBD2	TRBV2	many	TRBJ2-3	13	CASSEGLAGTQYF	TGTGCCAGCAGTGAAGGACTAGCGGGCACGCAGTATTTT
TRBD1	TRBV6-4	NA	TRBJ1-2	11	CATRTGYGYTF	TGTGCCACCAGGACAGGTTATGGCTACACCTTC
TRBD1	TRBV28	many	TRBJ1-4	15	CAIRRTGTSGEKLFF	TGTGCCATTCGCAGGACAGGGACCTCGGGAGAAAAACTGTTTTTT
TRBD1	TRBV3-1	NA	TRBJ1-6	15	CASSRGDRPSSPLHF	TGTGCCAGCAGCCGGGGGGACAGGCCCAGTTCACCCCTCCACTTT
NA	TRBV6-5	few	TRBJ1-2	15	CASSYEWVGDYGYTF	TGTGCCAGCAGTTACGAATGGGTGGGGGACTATGGCTACACCTTC
NA	TRBV2	NA	TRBJ2-3	14	CASSLFGPSQGQYF	TGTGCCAGCAGCCTATTCGGCCCCAGCCAGGGGCAGTATTTT
NA	TRBV20-1	NA	TRBJ2-3	15	CSARKASGYTDTQYF	TGCAGTGCTAGAAAGGCCAGCGGGTACACAGATACGCAGTATTTT
NA	TRBV4-1	many	TRBJ2-5	13	CASSLVPLETQYF	TGCGCCAGCAGCCTCGTCCCGTTGGAGACCCAGTACTTC
NA	TRBV12-3/TRBV12-4	few	TRBJ1-6	15	CASREQGVNNSPLHF	TGTGCCAGCAGAGAGCAGGGTGTAAATAATTCACCCCTCCACTTT
NA	TRBV6-2/TRBV6-3	few	TRBJ2-3	15	CASSPLRFSTDTQYF	TGTGCCAGCAGTCCCCTTCGATTTAGCACAGATACGCAGTATTTT
TRBD1	TRBV29-1	many	TRBJ2-1	14	CSASPGQGDNEQFF	TGCAGCGCCAGTCCGGGACAGGGGGACAATGAGCAGTTCTTC
TRBD2	TRBV6-1	many	TRBJ2-1	14	CASSLPSGTNEQFF	TGTGCCAGCAGCTTACCTAGCGGGACGAATGAGCAGTTCTTC